This TCR beta chain derives from a study of cytotoxic CD8 clonotypes in ibrutinib-treated CLL. On the study more broadly: In all, more than ten patients were relapsed/refractory, about 15 were treatment-naive and 17 to 18 were IGHV unmutated. By median around 70 months, 12 had progressed and around 14 stayed remitted; responses had been 2 complete and 25 or so partial.

The table came from immunoSEQ multiplex PCR; TCRdb's copy has only in-frame clones and leaves some out. The data show more than 110,000 clones, approximately 80% seen once. The CDR3 has 15 amino acids. V was clipped by 4 bases and J by 2 bases; unmatched bases: 9. Germline assignment: CDR1 SGHKS and CDR2 YYEKEE (reference sequence). V usage is TRBV5-5 and J usage is TRBJ2-7, with TRBD2 matching over 7 bases. This TCR came from a human donor with chronic lymphocytic leukemia. The material was PBMCs, obtained after 36 months of ibrutinib treatment. The DNA for the CDR3 is TGTGCCAGCAGCCGAGAAGGACTAGAAGCCTACGAGCAGTACTTC. Its translation: CASSREGLEAYEQYF.